Below, 11 T cell receptor beta chains from the same sample are listed, as sequenced in a study of blood T cell repertoires in COVID-19. Generated by immunoSEQ multiplex PCR, the TCRdb table keeps only in-frame clones and is missing some. Of approximately 130,000 clones detected, 75% to 90% appear once; the ten largest clones hold 25% to 30%. The material sequenced was peripheral blood. The receptors were gathered from a man aged 65 to 79 with active or convalescent COVID-19.

This chain uses TRBV7-2 with TRBJ2-7; 8 positions agree with TRBD2. Looked up from germline, CDR1 is SGHTA and CDR2 is FQGNSA. CDR3 length equals 14 residues. The trim removed 2 bases at V and 7 bases at J, leaving 7 bases unmatched. CDR3: CASSLTPRGGEQYF. Written as DNA, the CDR3 is TGTGCCAGCAGCTTAACTCCCCGGGGGGGGGAGCAGTACTTC.

The chain combines TRBV19 with TRBJ2-3; unclear D gene. The CDR3 loop spans 11 amino acids. Looked up from germline, CDR1 is LNHDA and CDR2 is SQIVND (reference sequence). The V end lost 10 bases, the J end lost 2 bases, and 7 bases lay between the germline ends. CDR3 bases: TGTGCCACCGGTATCACAGATACGCAGTATTTT. Residues: CATGITDTQYF.

V usage is TRBV28 and J usage is TRBJ2-3; perhaps TRBD1 as D (6 bases). V gave up 5 bases and J gave up 1 base, with 16 bases separating them. The CDR3 is 16 residues long. The germline V gene encodes CDR1 MDHEN and CDR2 SYDVKM. The CDR3 sequence: CASSPPQGWGTDTQYF. In DNA, the CDR3 is TGTGCCAGCAGTCCCCCCCAGGGGTGGGGCACAGATACGCAGTATTTT.

The rearrangement joins TRBV27 to TRBJ2-1, with 14 bases matching TRBD2. V lost 2 bases, J lost 7 bases, and 4 bases stayed unmatched. From germline, CDR1 is MNHEY and CDR2 SMNVEV (reference sequence). The CDR3 has 16 residues. Written as DNA, the CDR3 is TGTGCCAGCAGTTTACAGACTAGCGGGAGGGCGAATGAGCAGTTCTTC. This encodes CASSLQTSGRANEQFF.

The rearrangement links TRBV7-3 to TRBJ2-1, with 8 nucleotides matching TRBD2. Looked up from germline, CDR1 is SGHTA and CDR2 is FQGTGA. Unmatched junction bases numbered 13, after V lost 5 bases and J lost 7 bases. This CDR3 has 16 amino acids. The CDR3 nucleotides are TGTGCCAGCAGCGCACAAACCAGCGGGAGACAGAATGAGCAGTTCTTC. As protein: CASSAQTSGRQNEQFF.

This chain links TRBV7-2 with TRBJ2-2; TRBD1 agrees at 7 bases. The V gene end was trimmed by 5 bases and the J gene end by 6 bases; junction bases not matched to a gene: 15. The germline V gene has CDR1 SGHTA and CDR2 FQGNSA. CDR3 size: 17 residues. This chain's CDR3 is CASSLRSGTAVPGELFF. In DNA form, the CDR3 reads TGTGCCAGCAGCCTAAGATCCGGGACAGCTGTCCCCGGGGAGCTGTTTTTT.

The chain links TRBV11-2 to TRBJ1-2; no reliable D call. V gave up 3 bases and J gave up 3 bases, with 17 bases separating them. Germline V gives CDR1 SGHAT, CDR2 FQNNGV. This CDR3 has 16 amino acids. The CDR3 region is CASSLRRESSDYGYTF. Written as DNA, the CDR3 is TGTGCCAGCAGCTTGAGGAGGGAGAGTTCCGACTATGGCTACACCTTC.

This clone has more than one count but fewer than ten. The genes are TRBV19 and TRBJ1-5, with D unclear. V lost 7 bases to trimming and J lost 5 bases, with 9 bases between them. This CDR3 comprises 12 residues. Per the germline V gene, CDR1 is LNHDA and CDR2 is SQIVND (reference sequence). In nucleotides, the CDR3 is TGTGCCAGTAAGGAGGCCCATCAGCCCCAGCATTTT. Its translation: CASKEAHQPQHF.

The V call is TRBV6-5, the J call TRBJ1-6; 8 bases align to TRBD1. The junction had 3 bases not matched to a gene; V was cut back by 8 bases and J by 6 bases. This CDR3 has 13 amino acids. Germline CDR1 is MNHEY and CDR2 is SVGAGI. CDR3 loop: CASGQGPNSPLHF. The DNA for the CDR3 is TGTGCCAGCGGACAGGGCCCTAATTCACCCCTCCACTTT.

The V call is TRBV6-5, the J call TRBJ1-4, with D possibly TRBD1 on 5 matching bases. Germline V gene data show CDR1 as MNHEY and CDR2 as SVGAGI. Trimming removed 7 bases at V and 0 bases at J, with 12 bases between. There are 15 residues in the CDR3. The CDR3 loop is CASTWGTATNEKLFF. CDR3 nucleotides: TGTGCCAGCACCTGGGGCACTGCAACTAATGAAAAACTGTTTTTT.

The sample holds one count of this clone. This chain joins TRBV19 and TRBJ2-2, with TRBD1 as a possible D gene (6 bases). Trimming removed 0 bases from V and 3 bases from J, with 14 bases in between. The CDR3 runs to 17 residues. CDR1 LNHDA and CDR2 SQIVND come from the germline V gene (reference sequence). The CDR3 coding sequence is TGTGCCAGTAGTATAGATGGAGGCAGGGGCTACACCGGGGAGCTGTTTTTT. This codes for CASSIDGGRGYTGELFF.